This T cell receptor (beta chain) comes out of a study of OX40 agonist ivuxolimab in advanced cancers. The CDR3 length is 12 residues. Germline V CDR1 and CDR2: SGHAT, FQNNGV. The V gene lost 2 bases and the J gene lost 3 bases, with 5 bases spanning the gap. Using immunoSEQ multiplex PCR, the repertoire was profiled, and TCRdb retains in-frame clones only, with some absent. The profile shows 45,000 to 60,000 clones, 88% of them singletons. V usage is TRBV11-2 and J usage is TRBJ2-7; possible D gene TRBD1, 5 bases. The sequencing here drew on CD4+ or CD8+ T cells sorted from blood, taken in a trial of the OX40 agonist ivuxolimab. The clonotype originates from an adult with an advanced solid tumor such as melanoma, head and neck, liver or kidney cancer. The CDR3 DNA sequence: TGTGCCAGCAGCTTACAGGGCTACGAGCAGTACTTC. Amino acids: CASSLQGYEQYF.